This T cell receptor (beta chain) was found in a study of regulatory T cells in long-lasting Graves disease. Study-wide findings and caveats: With persistent disease, TRBV28, TRBJ1-2 and TRBJ2-5 were the favored segments. Persistent Graves' patients showed reduced TCR diversity versus newly diagnosed patients.

Time point here: persistent/refractory GD, antithyroid drugs over 5 years with positive TRAb. Isolated PBMC RNA provided the starting material for the TCR library. This CDR3 is built from 14 residues. Germline CDR1 and CDR2: MNHNS and SASEGT. V was trimmed by 6 bases and J by 2 bases, leaving 14 bases between them. With iRepertoire HTBI primers and Arm-PCR of CDR3 regions, TCR beta libraries were built. Authors' methods: Across the samples, identification revealed about 62 TRBV and about 13 TRBJ segments. TCRdb processed the multiplex PCR reads anew with MiXCR; each CDR3 protein has one entry. The V and J calls and clone size are TCRdb's, not the authors'. Found here are roughly 400,000 distinct CDR3 sequences, 20% to 25% of them singletons; the top ten hold 13% to 15%. This clonotype has just a few counts. Its specificity is not known.

The chain recombines TRBV6-1 with TRBJ2-7, with D perhaps matching TRBD1 or TRBD2 (6 bases each). This TCR derives from a female donor with Graves disease. Sequenced here: peripheral blood mononuclear cells (PBMCs), sampled when the disease was refractory, from a patient treated with antithyroid drugs. The CDR3 DNA reads TGTGCCAGCAGACTCCTAGGGGGGACCTACGAGCAGTACTTC. Translation gives CASRLLGGTYEQYF.